The 29 T cell receptor beta chains in this list originate from one sample, sequenced in a study of shared clonotypes between healthy human individuals. Data came from immunoSEQ multiplex PCR; TCRdb stores just in-frame clones and leaves some out. The sample yields hundreds of thousands of clones, less than 85% seen once. The sequencing sample was made of memory CD4+ T cells sorted from blood. The subset here: CD45RA-negative fraction. These receptor sequences come from a woman aged 25 to 39 in good health.

The chain has TRBV5-1 and TRBJ2-7; 9 nucleotides align to TRBD1. This CDR3 contains 14 residues. CDR1 and CDR2 from the germline V gene are SGHRS and YFSETQ. The V segment lost 4 bases and the J segment 4 bases; nucleotides outside the gene matches: 6. Here the CDR3 reads CASSPRGQGYEQYF. CDR3 sequence (DNA): TGCGCCAGCAGCCCTAGGGGACAGGGTTACGAGCAGTACTTC.

This clone was recorded a few times. V gene TRBV5-1 combines with J gene TRBJ2-1; D is ambiguous. The germline V gene encodes CDR1 SGHRS and CDR2 YFSETQ. Trimming took off 0 bases at V and 4 bases at J, with 11 bases between the two ends. The CDR3 runs 15 residues. The CDR3 bases are TGCGCCAGCAGCTTGGACGCGGCCTTGTACAATGAGCAGTTCTTC. This translates into CASSLDAALYNEQFF.

V and J are TRBV11-3 and TRBJ2-2; weak D call: TRBD2 (6 bases). Germline CDR1 is SGHNT and CDR2 is YENEEA. V shed 5 bases and J shed 4 bases, with 14 bases lying between them. This CDR3 has 15 residues. Here the CDR3 DNA reads TGTGCCAGCAGCCGACTAGAAGGGTCCACCGGGGAGCTGTTTTTT. Its protein is CASSRLEGSTGELFF.

This chain joins TRBV5-4 and TRBJ1-3; D remains ambiguous. The CDR3 spans 14 residues. CDR1 SGHNT and CDR2 YYREEE come from the germline V gene (reference sequence). The V end was cut by 1 base, the J end by 2 bases, with 7 bases between. The CDR3 protein is CASSLKRAGNTIYF. The CDR3 coding sequence is TGTGCCAGCAGCTTGAAGAGGGCTGGAAACACCATATATTTT.

Note on this clone: The junction departs from the called germline gene at one end, perhaps through a read error. The chain combines TRBV2 with TRBJ1-1; TRBD1 agrees at 8 bases. Germline CDR1 and CDR2: SNHLY and FYNNEI. The CDR3 runs 12 residues. CDR3 sequence: CASNEQGAEAFF. CDR3 DNA: TGTGCCAGCAATGAACAGGGGGCTGAAGCTTTCTTT.

The rearrangement links TRBV2 to TRBJ1-3; tentative D call: TRBD1 (5 bases). The CDR3 consists of 15 residues. V dropped 3 bases and J dropped 1 base, with 10 bases sitting between them. Germline loops: CDR1 SNHLY, CDR2 FYNNEI. The CDR3 DNA sequence: TGTGCCAGCAGTGACGTCGGGGGTTCTGGAAACACCATATATTTT. It specifies CASSDVGGSGNTIYF.

The rearrangement uses TRBV7-6 and TRBJ2-5; D call uncertain. The germline gives CDR1 SGHVS, CDR2 FNYEAQ. V shed 4 bases and J shed 1 base, with 16 bases lying between them. This CDR3 has 16 amino acids. CDR3 loop: CASSSTARSTQETQYF. The DNA of the CDR3 is TGTGCCAGCAGCTCAACGGCTCGGTCGACCCAAGAGACCCAGTACTTC. Full variable domain (rest looked up from reference TRBV7-6 and TRBJ2-5): GAGVSQSPRYKVTKRGQDVALRCDPISGHVSLYWYRQALGQGPEFLTYFNYEAQQDKSGLPNDRFSAERPEGSISTLTIQRTEQRDSAMYRCASSSTARSTQETQYFGPGTRLLVL.

The chain recombines TRBV5-4 with TRBJ2-7; 14 bases agree with TRBD2. This CDR3 contains 16 residues. CDR1 SGHNT and CDR2 YYREEE come from the germline V gene (reference sequence). The junction had 6 bases not matched to a gene; V was cut back by 4 bases and J by 3 bases. The CDR3 sequence is CASSPGLAGDLYEQYF. CDR3 nucleotides: TGTGCCAGCAGCCCGGGACTAGCGGGAGACCTCTACGAGCAGTACTTC.

J is TRBJ2-2 and V is TRBV10-3; TRBD1 matches 8 bases. V lost 8 bases, J lost 2 bases, and 7 bases stayed unmatched. The CDR3 is 15 amino acids. Germline V lookup: CDR1 ENHRY, CDR2 SYGVKD. The chain's CDR3 is CAIRRAGGNTGELFF. The DNA of the CDR3 is TGTGCCATCCGTCGGGCAGGGGGCAACACCGGGGAGCTGTTTTTT.

This clone was counted many times. The chain uses TRBV7-2 and TRBJ1-1; D gene unclear. Germline values: CDR1 SGHTA, CDR2 FQGNSA. Deletions cut 1 base from V and 0 bases from J, with 3 bases between. This CDR3 comprises 13 residues. CDR3 region: CASSLEMNTEAFF. CDR3 DNA: TGTGCCAGCAGCTTAGAAATGAACACTGAAGCTTTCTTT.

This clone was seen only a few times. The V gene is TRBV28, the J gene TRBJ2-7, with no clear D. V lost 6 bases to trimming and J lost 0 bases, with 15 bases between them. CDR1 is MDHEN and CDR2 is SYDVKM in the germline V gene. The CDR3 loop spans 15 amino acids. DNA of the CDR3: TGTGCCAGCAGCCCCGACCCAAGGAGCTCCTACGAGCAGTACTTC. This codes for CASSPDPRSSYEQYF.

This clone turned up a few times. The chain combines TRBV5-6 with TRBJ1-1; 7 bases map to TRBD1. CDR1 is SGHDT, CDR2 YYEEEE, per germline. V lost 3 bases to trimming and J lost 8 bases; unmatched junction nucleotides: 7. The CDR3 contains 13 residues. The chain's CDR3 is CASSWDRAREAFF. The CDR3 region has the DNA TGTGCCAGCAGCTGGGACAGAGCGAGAGAAGCTTTCTTT.

The chain uses TRBV18 and TRBJ2-5; tentative D call: TRBD1 (6 bases). V was shortened by 5 bases and J by 1 base, with 11 bases between the two germline ends. Germline-derived CDR1 and CDR2 are KGHSH and LQKENI. The CDR3 has 14 amino acids. For the CDR3, the DNA is TGTGCCAGCTCAGAACAGGGCCTCCAAGAGACCCAGTACTTC. As protein: CASSEQGLQETQYF.

Worth noting for this clone: This specimen includes other DNA sequences encoding the same CDR3. This rearrangement joins TRBV6-5 to TRBJ1-2, with D uncertain. V was cut by 2 bases and J by 0 bases, with 4 bases left in between. From germline, CDR1 is MNHEY and CDR2 SVGAGI. This CDR3 has 13 residues. The CDR3 region has the DNA TGTGCCAGCAGTTACAACCCTAACTATGGCTACACCTTC. The encoded protein is CASSYNPNYGYTF.

This clone came up a few times. The chain recombines TRBV2 with TRBJ1-2; 9 nucleotides align to TRBD1. CDR3 length: 15 amino acids. Germline V lookup: CDR1 SNHLY, CDR2 FYNNEI. J gave up 4 bases and V 7 bases, and 10 bases lay outside the gene matches. CDR3 region: CASNFRDREGYGYTF. CDR3 sequence (DNA): TGTGCCAGCAACTTCCGGGACAGGGAAGGCTATGGCTACACCTTC.

Here the CDR3 reads CASSLWTSGSNEQFF. CDR3 coding DNA: TGTGCCAGCAGTTTATGGACTAGCGGGAGCAATGAGCAGTTCTTC. The gene calls are TRBV28 and TRBJ2-1, with TRBD2 identical over 12 bases. There are 15 residues in the CDR3. J was trimmed by 6 bases and V by 0 bases; bases with no gene match: 0. Germline V gene sequence: CDR1 MDHEN, CDR2 SYDVKM.

The gene calls are TRBV23-1 and TRBJ1-2; maybe TRBD1 (5 bases). TRBV23-1 is marked as an open reading frame, function uncertain. The CDR3 runs 13 residues. The ends were cut back, 11 bases at V and 4 bases at J, with 17 bases in the middle. The chain's CDR3 is CAHQARVGYGYTF. The CDR3 DNA is TGCGCCCATCAGGCCAGGGTAGGCTATGGCTACACCTTC.

This clone was counted once. V usage is TRBV2 and J usage is TRBJ2-5, with D unresolved. Germline V lookup: CDR1 SNHLY, CDR2 FYNNEI. The CDR3 runs to 11 residues. Trimming left V 9 bases short and J 5 bases short, with 10 bases between. The CDR3 bases are TGTGCCAGTGCTCCCCCTGAGACCCAGTACTTC. It codes for CASAPPETQYF.

J is TRBJ1-5 and V is TRBV28; no clear D. The CDR3 length is 12 residues. V lost 5 bases, J lost 7 bases, and 9 bases lay in between. Germline V gives CDR1 MDHEN, CDR2 SYDVKM. CDR3 in amino acids: CASSNPVQPQHF. Written as DNA, the CDR3 is TGTGCCAGCAGTAACCCCGTCCAGCCCCAGCATTTT.

J is TRBJ2-7 and V is TRBV14, with 8 bases that match TRBD1. J gave up 0 bases and V 4 bases, and 5 bases lay outside the gene matches. There are 15 residues in the CDR3. Germline V gene lookup returns CDR1 SGHDN and CDR2 FVKESK. The CDR3 nucleotides are TGTGCCAGCAGCCCGAGACAGGGGCCCTCCTACGAGCAGTACTTC. It translates to CASSPRQGPSYEQYF. The full variable domain, in which reference TRBV14 and TRBJ2-7 provide the parts outside the CDR3, is EAGVTQFPSHSVIEKGQTVTLRCDPISGHDNLYWYRRVMGKEIKFLLHFVKESKQDESGMPNNRFLAERTGGTYSTLKVQPAELEDSGVYFCASSPRQGPSYEQYFGPGTRLTVT.

The J gene is TRBJ2-1, the V gene TRBV2; TRBD1 matches at 8 bases. The length of the CDR3 is 13 residues. The germline gives CDR1 SNHLY, CDR2 FYNNEI. The ends lost 8 bases at V and 7 bases at J; junction bases unmatched: 7. DNA for the CDR3: TGTGCCAGCCGCAAGACAGGGGCAAATGAGCAGTTCTTC. The encoded protein is CASRKTGANEQFF.

A single count supports this clone. The genes are TRBV27 and TRBJ2-1; D is undetermined. This CDR3 region has 13 residues. Trimming removed 6 bases from V and 5 bases from J, with 11 bases in between. Germline V gene sequence: CDR1 MNHEY, CDR2 SMNVEV (reference sequence). The CDR3 loop reads CASRPHGDNEQFF. CDR3 coding DNA: TGTGCCAGCAGGCCACACGGAGACAATGAGCAGTTCTTC.

The J gene is TRBJ1-3, the V gene TRBV4-1; 8 bases map to TRBD1. V lost 0 bases to trimming and J lost 8 bases; unmatched junction nucleotides: 9. This CDR3 has 16 amino acids. In germline, CDR1 is MGHRA, CDR2 YSYEKL. CDR3 loop: CASSQDEYRGSDTIYF. For the CDR3, the DNA is TGCGCCAGCAGCCAAGATGAGTACAGGGGGTCAGACACCATATATTTT.

This rearrangement joins TRBV28 to TRBJ2-7; D possibly corresponds to TRBD1 (6 bases). Trimming cost V 11 bases and J 2 bases, with 13 bases left between them. CDR1 and CDR2 from the germline V gene are MDHEN and SYDVKM. CDR3 length: 12 residues. The chain's CDR3 is CAEGDGTYEQYF. Written as DNA, the CDR3 is TGTGCCGAGGGGGACGGAACCTACGAGCAGTACTTC. The full variable domain, rest sourced from reference TRBV28 and TRBJ2-7, is DVKVTQSSRYLVKRTGEKVFLECVQDMDHENMFWYRQDPGLGLRLIYFSYDVKMKEKGDIPEGYSVSREKKERFSLILESASTNQTSMYLCAEGDGTYEQYFGPGTRLTVT.

The chain employs TRBV7-8 and TRBJ2-7; 12 nucleotides match TRBD1. The V gene's germline CDR1 is SGHVS and CDR2 FQNEAQ. The junction had 6 bases not matched to a gene; V was cut back by 6 bases and J by 6 bases. There are 14 residues in the CDR3. The CDR3 region is CASRSGQGAAEQYF. CDR3 nucleotide sequence: TGTGCCAGCAGGTCGGGACAGGGGGCTGCCGAGCAGTACTTC.

The chain links TRBV29-1 to TRBJ1-6; 7 bases map to TRBD1. CDR1 and CDR2 from the germline V gene are SQVTM and ANQGSEA. This CDR3 is 13 amino acids long. V gave up 6 bases and J gave up 8 bases; unmatched junction bases: 7. CDR3 nucleotides: TGCAGCGTCCAAGACAGGGAGGATTCACCCCTCCACTTT. It yields the protein CSVQDREDSPLHF.

The rearrangement uses TRBV29-1 and TRBJ1-1, with a weak D call TRBD1 (5 bases). Germline V gene data show CDR1 as SQVTM and CDR2 as ANQGSEA. V was trimmed by 1 base and J by 4 bases, leaving 13 bases between them. CDR3 length: 14 amino acids. The CDR3 DNA follows: TGCAGCGTTGAAGTGGACACTTCGTCCACTGAAGCTTTCTTT. Protein product: CSVEVDTSSTEAFF.

The V gene is TRBV28, the J gene TRBJ2-2; 10 nucleotides match TRBD1. V gave up 8 bases and J gave up 6 bases; unmatched junction bases: 6. The CDR3 is 14 residues long. Germline V lookup: CDR1 MDHEN, CDR2 SYDVKM. The CDR3 protein is CASRTGQGAGELFF. In nucleotides, the CDR3 is TGTGCCAGCCGAACTGGACAGGGGGCCGGGGAGCTGTTTTTT.

The V gene is TRBV5-1, the J gene TRBJ2-2; D tentatively fits TRBD1 or TRBD2 (6 bases each). V was clipped by 6 bases and J by 4 bases, with 16 bases between them. The CDR3 consists of 15 residues. Germline V gene data show CDR1 as SGHRS and CDR2 as YFSETQ. CDR3 residues: CASNDEGGGTGELFF. DNA of the CDR3: TGCGCCAGCAACGATGAGGGGGGAGGCACCGGGGAGCTGTTTTTT.